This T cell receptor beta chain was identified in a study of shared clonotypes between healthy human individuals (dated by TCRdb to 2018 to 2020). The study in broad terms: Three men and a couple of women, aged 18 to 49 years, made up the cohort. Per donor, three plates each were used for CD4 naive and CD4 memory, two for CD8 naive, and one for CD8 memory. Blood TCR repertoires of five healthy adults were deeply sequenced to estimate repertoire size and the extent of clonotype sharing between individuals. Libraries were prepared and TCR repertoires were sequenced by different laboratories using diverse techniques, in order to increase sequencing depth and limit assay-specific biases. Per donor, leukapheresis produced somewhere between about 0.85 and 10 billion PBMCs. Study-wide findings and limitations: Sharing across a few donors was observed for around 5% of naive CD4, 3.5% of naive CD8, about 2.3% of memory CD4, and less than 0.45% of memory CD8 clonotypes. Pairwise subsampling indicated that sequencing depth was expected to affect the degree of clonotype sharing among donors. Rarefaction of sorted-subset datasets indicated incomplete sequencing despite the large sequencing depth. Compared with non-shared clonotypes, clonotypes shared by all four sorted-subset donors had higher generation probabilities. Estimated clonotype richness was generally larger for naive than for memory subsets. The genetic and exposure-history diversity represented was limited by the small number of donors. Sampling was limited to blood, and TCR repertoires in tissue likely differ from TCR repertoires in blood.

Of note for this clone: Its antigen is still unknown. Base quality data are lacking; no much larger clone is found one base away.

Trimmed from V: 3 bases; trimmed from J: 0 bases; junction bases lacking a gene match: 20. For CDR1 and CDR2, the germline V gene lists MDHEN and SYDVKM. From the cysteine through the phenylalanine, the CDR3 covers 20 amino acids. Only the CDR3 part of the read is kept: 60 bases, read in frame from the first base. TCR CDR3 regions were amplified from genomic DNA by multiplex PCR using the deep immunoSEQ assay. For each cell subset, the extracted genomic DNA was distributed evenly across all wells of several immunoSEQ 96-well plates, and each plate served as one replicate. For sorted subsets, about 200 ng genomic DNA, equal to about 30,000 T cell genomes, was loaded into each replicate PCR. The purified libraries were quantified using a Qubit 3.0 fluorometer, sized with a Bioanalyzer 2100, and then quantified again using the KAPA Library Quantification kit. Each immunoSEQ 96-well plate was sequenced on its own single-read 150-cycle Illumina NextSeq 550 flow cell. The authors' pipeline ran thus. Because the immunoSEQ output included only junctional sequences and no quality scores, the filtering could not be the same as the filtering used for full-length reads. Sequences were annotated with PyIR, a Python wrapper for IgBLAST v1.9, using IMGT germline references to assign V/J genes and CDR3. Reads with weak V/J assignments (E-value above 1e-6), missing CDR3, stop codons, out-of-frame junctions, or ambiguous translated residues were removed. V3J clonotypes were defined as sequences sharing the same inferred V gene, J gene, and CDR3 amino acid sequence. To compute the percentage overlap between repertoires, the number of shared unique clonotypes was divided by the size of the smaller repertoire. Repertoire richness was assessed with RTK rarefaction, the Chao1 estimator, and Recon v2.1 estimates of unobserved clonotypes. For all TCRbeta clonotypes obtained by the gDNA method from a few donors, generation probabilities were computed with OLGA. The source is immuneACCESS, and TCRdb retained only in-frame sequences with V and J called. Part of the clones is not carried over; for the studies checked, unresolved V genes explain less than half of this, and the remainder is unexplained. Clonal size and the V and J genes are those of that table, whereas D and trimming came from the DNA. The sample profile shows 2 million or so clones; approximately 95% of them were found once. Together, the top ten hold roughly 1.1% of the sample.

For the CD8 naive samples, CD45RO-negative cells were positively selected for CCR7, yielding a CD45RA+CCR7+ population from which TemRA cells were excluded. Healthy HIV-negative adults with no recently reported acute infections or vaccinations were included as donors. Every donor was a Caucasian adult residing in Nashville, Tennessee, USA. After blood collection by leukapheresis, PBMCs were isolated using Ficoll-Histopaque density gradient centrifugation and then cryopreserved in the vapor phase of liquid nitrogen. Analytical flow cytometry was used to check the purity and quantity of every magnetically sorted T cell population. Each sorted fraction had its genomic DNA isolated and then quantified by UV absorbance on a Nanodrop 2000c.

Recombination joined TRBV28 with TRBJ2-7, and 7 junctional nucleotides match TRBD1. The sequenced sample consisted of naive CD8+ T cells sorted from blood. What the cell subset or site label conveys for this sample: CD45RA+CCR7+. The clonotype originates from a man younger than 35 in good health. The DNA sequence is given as TGTGCCAGCAGTTTGGGTTCTGTCCTGTTAGACAGGGCCGCCTCCTACGAGCAGTACTTC. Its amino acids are CASSLGSVLLDRAASYEQYF.